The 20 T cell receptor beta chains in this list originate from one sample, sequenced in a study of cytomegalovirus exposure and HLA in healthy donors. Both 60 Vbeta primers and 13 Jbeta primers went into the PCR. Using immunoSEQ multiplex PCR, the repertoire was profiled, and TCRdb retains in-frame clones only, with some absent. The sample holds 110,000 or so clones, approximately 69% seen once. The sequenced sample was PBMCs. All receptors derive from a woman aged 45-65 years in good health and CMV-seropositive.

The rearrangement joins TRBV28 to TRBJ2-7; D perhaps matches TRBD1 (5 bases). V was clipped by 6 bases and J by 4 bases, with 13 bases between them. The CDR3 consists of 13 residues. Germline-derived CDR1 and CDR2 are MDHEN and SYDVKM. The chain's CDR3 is CASRTTGVYEQYF. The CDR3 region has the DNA TGTGCCAGCAGGACCACAGGAGTGTACGAGCAGTACTTC. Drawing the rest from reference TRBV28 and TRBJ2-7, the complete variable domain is DVKVTQSSRYLVKRTGEKVFLECVQDMDHENMFWYRQDPGLGLRLIYFSYDVKMKEKGDIPEGYSVSREKKERFSLILESASTNQTSMYLCASRTTGVYEQYFGPGTRLTVT.

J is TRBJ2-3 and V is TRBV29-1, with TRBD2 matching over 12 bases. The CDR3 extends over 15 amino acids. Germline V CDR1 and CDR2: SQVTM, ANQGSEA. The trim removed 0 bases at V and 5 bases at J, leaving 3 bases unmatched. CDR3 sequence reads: CSVEEASGRVDTQYF. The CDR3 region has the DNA TGCAGCGTTGAAGAAGCTAGCGGGAGGGTAGATACGCAGTATTTT.

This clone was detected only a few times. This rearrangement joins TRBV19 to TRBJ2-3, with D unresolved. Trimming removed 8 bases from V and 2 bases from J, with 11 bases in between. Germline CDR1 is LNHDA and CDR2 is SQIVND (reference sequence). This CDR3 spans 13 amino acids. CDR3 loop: CASQEYATDTQYF. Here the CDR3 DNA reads TGTGCCAGTCAAGAGTATGCCACAGATACGCAGTATTTT.

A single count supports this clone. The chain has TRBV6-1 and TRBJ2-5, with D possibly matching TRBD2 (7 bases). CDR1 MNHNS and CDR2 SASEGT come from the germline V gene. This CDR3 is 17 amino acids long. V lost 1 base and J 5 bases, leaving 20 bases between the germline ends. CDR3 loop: CASSEETARGHWETQYF. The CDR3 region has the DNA TGTGCCAGCAGTGAAGAAACCGCGCGGGGGCATTGGGAGACCCAGTACTTC.

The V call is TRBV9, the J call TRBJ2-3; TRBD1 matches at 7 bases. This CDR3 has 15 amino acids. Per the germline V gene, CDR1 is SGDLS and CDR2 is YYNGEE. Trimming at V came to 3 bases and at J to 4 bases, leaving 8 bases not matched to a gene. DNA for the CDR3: TGTGCCAGCAGCGGCCGACAGGGTGGGGCAGATACGCAGTATTTT. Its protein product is CASSGRQGGADTQYF.

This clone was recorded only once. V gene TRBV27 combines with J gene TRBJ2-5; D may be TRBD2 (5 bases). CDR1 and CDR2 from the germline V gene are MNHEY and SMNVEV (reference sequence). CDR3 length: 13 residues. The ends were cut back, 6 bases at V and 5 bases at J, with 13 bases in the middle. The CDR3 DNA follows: TGTGCCAGCAGGGCTAGCCTGGGGGAGACCCAGTACTTC. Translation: CASRASLGETQYF.

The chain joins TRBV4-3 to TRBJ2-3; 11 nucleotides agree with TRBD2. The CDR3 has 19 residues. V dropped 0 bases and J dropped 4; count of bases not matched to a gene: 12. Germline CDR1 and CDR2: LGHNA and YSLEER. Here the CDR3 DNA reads TGCGCCAGCAGCCAAGATCTAGCTAGCGGGAGGAGTTGGGCAGATACGCAGTATTTT. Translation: CASSQDLASGRSWADTQYF.

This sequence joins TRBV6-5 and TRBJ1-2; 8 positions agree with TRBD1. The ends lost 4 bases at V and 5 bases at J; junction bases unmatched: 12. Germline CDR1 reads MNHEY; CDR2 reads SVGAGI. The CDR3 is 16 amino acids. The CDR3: CASSSGAAGGEYGYTF. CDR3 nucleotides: TGTGCCAGCAGTTCGGGGGCGGCAGGGGGCGAATATGGCTACACCTTC.

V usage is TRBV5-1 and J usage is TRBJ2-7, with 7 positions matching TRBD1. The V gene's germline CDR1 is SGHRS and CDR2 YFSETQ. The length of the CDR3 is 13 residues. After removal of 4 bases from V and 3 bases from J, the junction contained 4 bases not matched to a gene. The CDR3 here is CASSVGQDYEQYF. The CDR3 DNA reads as TGCGCCAGCAGCGTCGGACAGGACTACGAGCAGTACTTC.

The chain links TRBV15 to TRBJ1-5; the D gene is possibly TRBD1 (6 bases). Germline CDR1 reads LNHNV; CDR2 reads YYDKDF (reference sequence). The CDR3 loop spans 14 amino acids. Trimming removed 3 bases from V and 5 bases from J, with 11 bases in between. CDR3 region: CATSRAGADQPQHF. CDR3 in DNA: TGTGCCACCAGCAGGGCGGGGGCGGATCAGCCCCAGCATTTT.

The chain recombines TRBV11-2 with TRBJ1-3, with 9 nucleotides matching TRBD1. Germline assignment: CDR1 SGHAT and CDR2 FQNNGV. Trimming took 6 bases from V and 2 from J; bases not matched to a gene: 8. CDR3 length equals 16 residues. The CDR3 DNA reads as TGTGCCAGCAGGGGTGGGACAGGGACCGCTGGAAACACCATATATTTT. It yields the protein CASRGGTGTAGNTIYF.

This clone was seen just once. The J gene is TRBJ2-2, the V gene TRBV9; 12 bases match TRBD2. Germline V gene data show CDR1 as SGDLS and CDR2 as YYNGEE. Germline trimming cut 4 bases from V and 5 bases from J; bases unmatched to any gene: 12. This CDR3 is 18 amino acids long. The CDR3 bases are TGTGCCAGCAGCACCTTCTATGCAGGACTAGCGGGAACCGGGGAGCTGTTTTTT. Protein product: CASSTFYAGLAGTGELFF.

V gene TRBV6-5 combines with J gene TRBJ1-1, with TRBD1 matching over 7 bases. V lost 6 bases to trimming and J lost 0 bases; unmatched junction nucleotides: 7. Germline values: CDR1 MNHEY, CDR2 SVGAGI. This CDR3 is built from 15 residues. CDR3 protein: CASSQGGGLNTEAFF. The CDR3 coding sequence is TGTGCCAGCAGCCAAGGGGGCGGATTGAACACTGAAGCTTTCTTT.

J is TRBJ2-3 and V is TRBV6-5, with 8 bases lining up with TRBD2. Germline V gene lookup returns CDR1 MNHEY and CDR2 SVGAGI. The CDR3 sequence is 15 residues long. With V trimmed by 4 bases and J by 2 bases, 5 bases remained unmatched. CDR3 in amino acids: CASSSSGGLTDTQYF. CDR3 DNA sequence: TGTGCCAGCAGTTCGAGCGGGGGTCTCACAGATACGCAGTATTTT.

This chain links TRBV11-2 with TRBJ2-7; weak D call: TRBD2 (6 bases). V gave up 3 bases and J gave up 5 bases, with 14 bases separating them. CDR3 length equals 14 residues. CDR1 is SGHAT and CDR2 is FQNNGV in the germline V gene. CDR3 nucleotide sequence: TGTGCCAGCAGCTTCGGGACTGGATGGGACGAGCAGTACTTC. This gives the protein CASSFGTGWDEQYF.

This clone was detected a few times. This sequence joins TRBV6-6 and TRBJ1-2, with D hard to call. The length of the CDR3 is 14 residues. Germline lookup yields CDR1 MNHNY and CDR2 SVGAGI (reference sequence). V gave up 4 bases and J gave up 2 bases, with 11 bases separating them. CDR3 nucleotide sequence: TGTGCCAGCAGTTCCTACAGTTCCAACTATGGCTACACCTTC. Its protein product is CASSSYSSNYGYTF.

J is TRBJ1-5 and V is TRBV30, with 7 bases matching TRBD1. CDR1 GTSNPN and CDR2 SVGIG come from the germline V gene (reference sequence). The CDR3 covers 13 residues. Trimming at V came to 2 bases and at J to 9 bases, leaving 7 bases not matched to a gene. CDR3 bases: TGTGCCTGGAGTACCCAGGGGGAATCGCCCCAGCATTTT. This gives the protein CAWSTQGESPQHF.

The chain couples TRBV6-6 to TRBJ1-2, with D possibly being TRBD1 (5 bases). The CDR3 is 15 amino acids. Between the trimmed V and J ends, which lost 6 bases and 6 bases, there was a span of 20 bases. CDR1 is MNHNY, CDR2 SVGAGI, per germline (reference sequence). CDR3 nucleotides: TGTGCCAGCAGCTCAAAACCGGGACTAGAGGATGGCTACACCTTC. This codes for CASSSKPGLEDGYTF.

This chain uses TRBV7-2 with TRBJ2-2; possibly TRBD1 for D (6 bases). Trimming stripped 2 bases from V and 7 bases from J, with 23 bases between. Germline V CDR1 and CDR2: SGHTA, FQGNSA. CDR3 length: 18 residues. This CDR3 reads CASSLLSGGGTRSGELFF. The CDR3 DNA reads TGTGCCAGCAGCTTATTAAGTGGGGGCGGTACACGTAGCGGGGAGCTGTTTTTT.

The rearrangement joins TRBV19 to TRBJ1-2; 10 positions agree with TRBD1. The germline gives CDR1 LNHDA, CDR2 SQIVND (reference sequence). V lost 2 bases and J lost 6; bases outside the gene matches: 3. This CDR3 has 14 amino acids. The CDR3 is CASSIKGQGNGYTF. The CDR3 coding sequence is TGTGCCAGTAGTATAAAGGGACAGGGGAATGGCTACACCTTC.